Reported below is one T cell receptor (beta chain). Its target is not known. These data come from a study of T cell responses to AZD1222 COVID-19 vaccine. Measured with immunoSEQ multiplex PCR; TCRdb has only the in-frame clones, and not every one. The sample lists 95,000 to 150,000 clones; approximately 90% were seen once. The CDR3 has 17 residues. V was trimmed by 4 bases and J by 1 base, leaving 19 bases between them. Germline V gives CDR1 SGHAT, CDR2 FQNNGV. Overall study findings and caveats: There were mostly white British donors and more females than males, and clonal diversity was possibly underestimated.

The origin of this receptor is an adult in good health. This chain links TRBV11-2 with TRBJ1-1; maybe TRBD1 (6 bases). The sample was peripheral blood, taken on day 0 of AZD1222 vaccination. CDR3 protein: CASSSRGRGPGNTEAFF. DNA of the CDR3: TGTGCCAGCAGCTCAAGAGGTCGGGGGCCTGGGAACACTGAAGCTTTCTTT.